These 30 T cell receptor beta chains were all obtained from the same sample, sequenced in a study of response to subunit inactivated influenza vaccine. TCRdb passed the RT-PCR reads through MiXCR, listing each CDR3 protein once. The sample has over 150,000 distinct CDR3 sequences; around 15% are singletons. This specimen was CD8+ T cells sorted from PBMCs, taken approximately 5 days after vaccination. The receptors come from a man aged 50-59 years who received an inactivated influenza vaccine.

This clonotype has a handful of counts. The V and J genes are TRBV7-2 and TRBJ1-2; TRBD1 aligns across 8 bases. CDR3 length: 17 residues. Germline CDR1 reads SGHTA; CDR2 reads FQGNSA. Trimming cost V 3 bases and J 4 bases; bases outside gene matches: 13. The CDR3 sequence is CASSFPRTGLHAYGYTF. CDR3 DNA sequence: TGTGCCAGCAGCTTCCCACGGACAGGGTTGCATGCCTATGGCTACACCTTC.

This rearrangement joins TRBV15 to TRBJ2-7, with TRBD1 as a possible D gene (5 bases). The CDR3 totals 16 residues. The V gene's germline CDR1 is LNHNV and CDR2 YYDKDF (reference sequence). Trimming left V 2 bases short and J 3 bases short, with 17 bases between. CDR3 residues: CATSRQGISSRYEQYF. In nucleotides, the CDR3 is TGTGCCACCAGCAGACAGGGAATTTCGTCACGCTACGAGCAGTACTTC.

This clonotype appeared many times. This chain connects TRBV6-1 to TRBJ1-5, with D uncertain. Trimming cost V 5 bases and J 1 base, with 6 bases left between them. This CDR3 has 13 amino acids. The germline CDR1 and CDR2 sequences are MNHNS and SASEGT. Here the CDR3 DNA reads TGTGCCAGCAGTCGAGGGAGCAATCAGCCCCAGCATTTT. Amino acid sequence: CASSRGSNQPQHF.

This chain joins TRBV4-3 and TRBJ2-3; D is perhaps TRBD1 (6 bases). Trimming took off 4 bases at V and 6 bases at J, with 17 bases between the two ends. This CDR3 comprises 15 residues. Germline CDR1 and CDR2: LGHNA and YSLEER. The DNA of the CDR3 is TGCGCCAGCAGCCCTCACGACTCAGGGGTGGATACGCAGTATTTT. Its translation is CASSPHDSGVDTQYF.

The rearrangement links TRBV29-1 to TRBJ2-1; 12 positions match TRBD2. The CDR3 has 17 amino acids. The germline gives CDR1 SQVTM, CDR2 ANQGSEA. V dropped 1 base and J dropped 0; count of bases not matched to a gene: 4. The CDR3, as DNA: TGCAGCGTTGAAGGCACTAGCGGGAGGTTCTCCTACAATGAGCAGTTCTTC. Translation: CSVEGTSGRFSYNEQFF.

This clonotype was detected only a few times. The V gene is TRBV15, the J gene TRBJ2-3; 11 nucleotides align to TRBD2. Germline loops: CDR1 LNHNV, CDR2 YYDKDF (reference sequence). J gave up 2 bases and V 6 bases, and 1 base lay outside the gene matches. The CDR3 length is 14 residues. As DNA, the CDR3 is TGTGCCACCAGGACTAGCGGGATCACAGATACGCAGTATTTT. It encodes CATRTSGITDTQYF.

The chain joins TRBV6-1 to TRBJ2-7, with TRBD1 matching 9 bases. Losses at the gene ends were 9 bases for V and 2 bases for J; bases not matched to a gene: 17. The germline CDR1 and CDR2 sequences are MNHNS and SASEGT. The CDR3 is made up of 17 amino acids. CDR3 in amino acids: CASFPGTGWKGAYEQYF. Here the CDR3 DNA reads TGTGCCAGTTTTCCCGGGACAGGGTGGAAGGGAGCCTACGAGCAGTACTTC.

The chain couples TRBV3-1 to TRBJ2-1, with TRBD2 as a possible D gene (5 bases). The ends were cut back, 1 base at V and 8 bases at J, with 12 bases in the middle. This CDR3 has 14 amino acids. Looked up from germline, CDR1 is LGHDT and CDR2 is YNNKEL (reference sequence). CDR3 DNA: TGTGCCAGCAGCCAAGCACTAGTAAGATATGAGCAGTTCTTC. Amino acid sequence: CASSQALVRYEQFF.

V is TRBV28 and J is TRBJ2-7, with TRBD1 matching 8 bases. Germline loops: CDR1 MDHEN, CDR2 SYDVKM. This CDR3 region has 16 residues. Trimming removed 2 bases from V and 3 bases from J; junction bases left unmatched: 9. As DNA, the CDR3 is TGTGCCAGCAGTTTACCGTGGACAGGGAGGCACTACGAGCAGTACTTC. Translating it yields CASSLPWTGRHYEQYF.

The CDR3 region has the DNA TGCGCCAGCAGCCAAGATCCCGGGGAGTACAATGAGCAGTTCTTC. Translation: CASSQDPGEYNEQFF. The genes are TRBV4-3 and TRBJ2-1; TRBD2 is a possible D gene (5 bases). CDR3 length: 15 residues. Germline CDR1 is LGHNA and CDR2 is YSLEER. With 0 bases removed from V and 4 bases from J, the gap between germline ends came to 10 bases.

This clonotype was observed at least ten times. The rearrangement links TRBV29-1 to TRBJ2-2, with D hard to call. CDR3 length equals 13 residues. V lost 7 bases to trimming and J lost 3 bases, with 12 bases between them. Germline CDR1 SQVTM, CDR2 ANQGSEA. The CDR3 reads CSANGVDTGELFF. CDR3 nucleotide sequence: TGCAGCGCGAACGGCGTGGACACCGGGGAGCTGTTTTTT.

In its sample, this clonotype was seen once. The V gene is TRBV4-3, the J gene TRBJ2-7, with no clear D. Deletions cut 0 bases from V and 3 bases from J, with 12 bases between. The CDR3 spans 15 residues. CDR1 is LGHNA, CDR2 YSLEER, per germline. As DNA, the CDR3 is TGCGCCAGCAGCCAAGATCTTTGGGCGAACTACGAGCAGTACTTC. It specifies CASSQDLWANYEQYF.

This clonotype showed up many times. The V call is TRBV29-1, the J call TRBJ2-1; D possibly corresponds to TRBD2 (5 bases). V was pared by 5 bases and J by 10 bases, with 12 bases between. Germline CDR1 is SQVTM and CDR2 is ANQGSEA. The CDR3 length is 11 residues. This chain's CDR3 is CSVTREREQFF. The CDR3 DNA reads TGCAGCGTTACTAGGGAGCGAGAGCAGTTCTTC.

This clonotype was counted at least ten times. The chain uses TRBV12-3 or TRBV12-4 and TRBJ2-3, with D hard to call. The V end was cut by 5 bases, the J end by 5 bases, with 8 bases between. The CDR3 is made up of 12 amino acids. CDR3: CASSRAEDTQYF. The CDR3, as DNA: TGTGCCAGCAGTCGCGCGGAAGATACGCAGTATTTT.

The chain joins TRBV4-3 to TRBJ2-1, with 8 bases fitting TRBD2. Looked up from germline, CDR1 is LGHNA and CDR2 is YSLEER. Unmatched junction bases numbered 10, after V lost 0 bases and J lost 3 bases. The CDR3 is 18 residues long. The CDR3 DNA is TGCGCCAGCAGCCAAGATAACGATCGGGGGGGCCTCTACAATGAGCAGTTCTTC. Encoded protein: CASSQDNDRGGLYNEQFF.

The rearrangement links TRBV5-1 to TRBJ2-6; tentative D call: TRBD1 (6 bases). There are 16 residues in the CDR3. V was trimmed by 0 bases and J by 2 bases, leaving 9 bases between them. The V gene's germline CDR1 is SGHRS and CDR2 YFSETQ. DNA for the CDR3: TGCGCCAGCAGCTTGGACAGGGCAACTGGGGCCAACGTCCTGACTTTC. Translating gives CASSLDRATGANVLTF.

The gene calls are TRBV19 and TRBJ2-5; D is unresolved. V lost 5 bases, J lost 5 bases, and 15 bases lay in between. Germline-derived CDR1 and CDR2 are LNHDA and SQIVND (reference sequence). The CDR3 is 14 residues long. The CDR3 DNA reads TGTGCCAGTAGTCCCTGGACGACGCACGAGACCCAGTACTTC. The encoded protein is CASSPWTTHETQYF.

The rearrangement links TRBV6-2 or TRBV6-3 to TRBJ2-6; TRBD2 might be the D (7 bases). The CDR3 runs to 15 residues. V was cut by 6 bases and J by 4 bases, with 13 bases left in between. CDR1 and CDR2 (germline): MNHEY, SVGEGT. CDR3 in DNA: TGTGCCAGCAGCCTCGCGGGGGCCGGGGCCAACGTCCTGACTTTC. Residues: CASSLAGAGANVLTF.

This clonotype turned up a few times. J is TRBJ1-2 and V is TRBV3-1; D ambiguous. Trimming left V 4 bases short and J 3 bases short, with 9 bases between. Germline V gene data show CDR1 as LGHDT and CDR2 as YNNKEL (reference sequence). This CDR3 has 13 residues. CDR3 protein: CASSPTADYGYTF. Written as DNA, the CDR3 is TGTGCCAGCAGCCCTACAGCAGACTATGGCTACACCTTC.

At least ten counts were recorded for this clonotype. CDR3 amino acids: CASSPLLAGAGNEQFF. CDR3 coding DNA: TGTGCCAGCAGTCCGTTACTAGCGGGAGCGGGGAATGAGCAGTTCTTC. The rearrangement links TRBV12-3 or TRBV12-4 to TRBJ2-1; 11 bases match TRBD2. J was trimmed by 7 bases and V by 5 bases; bases with no gene match: 10. This CDR3 contains 16 residues.

This clonotype was counted only a few times. CDR3 loop: CASRVRDASTDTQYF. The CDR3 DNA sequence: TGCGCCAGCAGGGTCCGGGACGCTAGCACAGATACGCAGTATTTT. The chain joins TRBV5-1 to TRBJ2-3, with D perhaps TRBD1 or TRBD2 (5 bases each). The CDR3 runs to 15 residues. V was trimmed by 5 bases and J by 0 bases, leaving 13 bases between them. CDR1 is SGHRS, CDR2 YFSETQ, per germline.

The J gene is TRBJ2-1, the V gene TRBV27; TRBD1 matches 8 bases. V trimming: 5 bases; J trimming: 3 bases; junction bases outside the gene matches: 9. The CDR3 is made up of 16 amino acids. Per the germline V gene, CDR1 is MNHEY and CDR2 is SMNVEV (reference sequence). The CDR3 coding sequence is TGTGCCAGCAGTGCCGCGACAGGGGAGGACTACAATGAGCAGTTCTTC. Protein: CASSAATGEDYNEQFF.

The chain combines TRBV6-1 with TRBJ1-2; maybe TRBD1 (5 bases). In germline, CDR1 is MNHNS, CDR2 SASEGT. CDR3 length equals 13 residues. With 6 bases removed from V and 6 bases from J, the gap between germline ends came to 14 bases. Here the CDR3 DNA reads TGTGCCAGCAGCCGCCGACGGGACCATGGCTACACCTTC. As protein: CASSRRRDHGYTF.

This clonotype has a handful of counts. The V and J genes are TRBV28 and TRBJ2-7; D is ambiguous. Per germline, CDR1 MDHEN and CDR2 SYDVKM. Trimming took off 5 bases at V and 3 bases at J, with 14 bases between the two ends. The CDR3 covers 14 residues. The CDR3 spells CASSPYGSYYEQYF. The CDR3 DNA follows: TGTGCCAGCAGTCCCTATGGGTCTTACTACGAGCAGTACTTC.

This sequence joins TRBV12-3 or TRBV12-4 and TRBJ2-3, with unresolved D. Trimming took off 6 bases at V and 2 bases at J, with 6 bases between the two ends. The CDR3 loop spans 12 amino acids. Written as DNA, the CDR3 is TGTGCCAGCAGCGACGTCACAGATACGCAGTATTTT. It specifies CASSDVTDTQYF.

The table lists this clonotype with many counts. The chain employs TRBV27 and TRBJ2-1; TRBD2 matches at 8 bases. Germline loops: CDR1 MNHEY, CDR2 SMNVEV (reference sequence). With V trimmed by 5 bases and J by 7 bases, 7 bases remained unmatched. This CDR3 region has 14 residues. The CDR3, as DNA: TGTGCCAGCAGTAAAGCGGGAGCTTTGAATGAGCAGTTCTTC. Residues: CASSKAGALNEQFF.

This clonotype was picked up a small number of times. The V call is TRBV28, the J call TRBJ1-4; D remains unclear. The CDR3 is 13 residues long. Germline-derived CDR1 and CDR2 are MDHEN and SYDVKM. V was pared by 4 bases and J by 10 bases, with 13 bases between. CDR3 in amino acids: CASSWEQKGKLFF. The CDR3 coding sequence is TGTGCCAGCAGTTGGGAGCAAAAGGGAAAACTGTTTTTT.

The chain carries TRBV7-2 and TRBJ2-1; D possibly uses TRBD1 or TRBD2 (6 bases each). In germline, CDR1 is SGHTA, CDR2 FQGNSA. The CDR3 has 13 amino acids. Trimming shortened V by 1 base and J by 10 bases, and 11 bases separated the two germline ends. This CDR3 is CASSLVGGREQFF. CDR3 nucleotide sequence: TGTGCCAGCAGCTTAGTAGGGGGGCGCGAGCAGTTCTTC.

This clonotype was counted a few times. V is TRBV6-5 and J is TRBJ2-7; D might be TRBD2 (6 bases). The CDR3 extends over 14 amino acids. Per germline, CDR1 MNHEY and CDR2 SVGAGI. V lost 2 bases, J lost 1 base, and 9 bases lay in between. The DNA for the CDR3 is TGTGCCAGCAGTTACGGGGGGACTTCCTACGAGCAGTACTTC. Residues: CASSYGGTSYEQYF.

This clonotype has only a few counts. This chain uses TRBV20-1 with TRBJ2-2; no reliable D call. Germline lookup yields CDR1 DFQATT and CDR2 SNEGSKA (reference sequence). V dropped 0 bases and J dropped 2 bases, with 25 bases sitting between them. The CDR3 has 20 residues. CDR3 residues: CSARDPLGPGSGVNTGELFF. In DNA form, the CDR3 reads TGCAGTGCTAGAGATCCGCTGGGCCCCGGGTCCGGTGTTAACACCGGGGAGCTGTTTTTT.